This entry features one T cell receptor (beta chain) sequence. How the authors handled the data: Reference gene primer amplification in the assay estimated nucleated cell counts. The protocol was immunoSEQ multiplex PCR, while the TCRdb copy is restricted to in-frame clones and leaves out a portion. V, J and clone size derive from that table, while D and trimming were established from the DNA sequence. The sample includes some 70,000 clones, approximately 90% of them seen just once. This sample stems from a study of blood T cell repertoires in COVID-19. On the study more broadly: Some COVID-19 samples were acute and others convalescent; all came from the United States, Italy and Spain. Sample material is recorded as cDNA or gDNA derived from T cells, B-cell-depleted T cells, or PBMCs.

The origin of this receptor is a woman of 80 years or more with active COVID-19. Sequenced material: peripheral blood.

The CDR3: CASSPGLAVSYEQYF. The CDR3 DNA reads as TGTGCCAGCTCACCGGGACTAGCGGTCTCTTACGAGCAGTACTTC. The chain recombines TRBV18 with TRBJ2-7, with TRBD2 identical over 11 bases. The CDR3 is 15 residues long. J gave up 4 bases and V 3 bases, and 5 bases lay outside the gene matches. CDR1 is KGHSH and CDR2 is LQKENI in the germline V gene.